This is a list of T cell receptor beta chains from one sample in a study of cytomegalovirus exposure and HLA in healthy donors. Profiling relied on immunoSEQ multiplex PCR, and the TCRdb table lists in-frame clones only, not all of them. This sample carries about 90,000 clones, over 65% of them seen once, and the ten largest clones take about 3.9%. The specimen was PBMCs. The receptors come from a man younger than 45 in good health and CMV-seronegative. Both conserved end residues are part of each CDR3. A D gene is named only where the DNA matches it firmly. Some rows have no size entry. The others give once, few or many, or a class for an expanded clone.

cdr3_aa cdr3_nt j_call d_call v_call clone_size
CASGLGSGGLLDTEAFF TGTGCTAGTGGTTTGGGGTCGGGAGGGCTTTTGGACACTGAAGCTTTCTTT TRBJ1-1 . TRBV12-5 .
CASSLEGASGREQFF TGTGCCAGCAGCTTAGAGGGGGCTAGCGGGAGAGAGCAGTTCTTC TRBJ2-1 TRBD2 TRBV7-9 .
CASSTPGTSGGPTAYEQYF TGTGCCAGCAGCACCCCCGGGACTAGCGGGGGACCGACGGCCTACGAGCAGTACTTC TRBJ2-7 TRBD2 TRBV9 .
CASSQPRSYEQYF TGCGCCAGCAGCCAACCGAGATCCTACGAGCAGTACTTC TRBJ2-7 . TRBV4-1 .
CASSQRTGGSEKLFF TGTGCCAGCAGCCAACGGACAGGGGGGAGCGAAAAACTGTTTTTT TRBJ1-4 TRBD1 TRBV7-8 .
CASSRAVNTGELFF TGTGCCAGTAGTAGGGCCGTGAACACCGGGGAGCTGTTTTTT TRBJ2-2 . TRBV19 .
CASSLVRTDTQYF TGTGCCAGCAGCTTAGTACGGACAGATACGCAGTATTTT TRBJ2-3 . TRBV7-3 .
CASSWYRGSNEKLFF TGTGCCAGCAGTTGGTACAGGGGTTCTAATGAAAAACTGTTTTTT TRBJ1-4 TRBD1 TRBV6-6 .
CATSRETGFPNYGYTF TGTGCCACCAGCAGAGAAACAGGATTCCCTAACTATGGCTACACCTTC TRBJ1-2 . TRBV15 .
CASSWGDSITDTQYF TGCGCCAGCAGCTGGGGGGACAGTATCACAGATACGCAGTATTTT TRBJ2-3 . TRBV5-1 .
CASSTTGSFTGELFF TGTGCCAGCAGCACCACCGGGAGTTTCACCGGGGAGCTGTTTTTT TRBJ2-2 . TRBV7-9 few
CASSAHREGFWSPLHF TGTGCCAGCAGTGCACACAGGGAAGGCTTTTGGTCACCCCTCCACTTT TRBJ1-6 . TRBV2 .
CASSSGNQPQHF TGTGCCAGCAGTTCTGGCAATCAGCCCCAGCATTTT TRBJ1-5 . TRBV28 once
CASSEAGRAAYTIYF TGTGCCAGCAGTGAAGCGGGCAGGGCGGCATACACCATATATTTT TRBJ1-3 . TRBV2 once
CASKKIQGGTNEKLFF TGCGCCAGCAAAAAGATACAGGGAGGGACTAATGAAAAACTGTTTTTT TRBJ1-4 . TRBV5-1 .
CASSASYSQETNEKLFF TGTGCCAGCAGTGCAAGTTACAGTCAAGAGACTAATGAAAAACTGTTTTTT TRBJ1-4 . TRBV25-1 medium-sized
CSVEDKGQKETQYF TGCAGCGTTGAAGATAAGGGGCAGAAGGAGACCCAGTACTTC TRBJ2-5 . TRBV29-1 .
CASSLSVRNTEAFF TGTGCCAGCAGTTTGAGTGTGAGAAACACTGAAGCTTTCTTT TRBJ1-1 . TRBV27 once
CATSDQQGSYGYTF TGTGCCACCAGCGATCAACAGGGAAGCTATGGCTACACCTTC TRBJ1-2 . TRBV15 .
CASRQLFLAGQETQYF TGTGCCAGCAGACAGCTTTTTCTGGCGGGACAAGAGACCCAGTACTTC TRBJ2-5 . TRBV27 .
CASSAGGLGGDTQYF TGTGCCAGCAGCGCGGGGGGTCTGGGTGGAGATACGCAGTATTTT TRBJ2-3 TRBD2 TRBV9 .
CASSQGSGGNTDTQYF TGCGCCAGCAGCCAAGGGTCGGGGGGGAACACAGATACGCAGTATTTT TRBJ2-3 TRBD2 TRBV4-3 .
CASSPRLAGINEQFF TGTGCCAGCAGCCCCCGACTAGCGGGAATAAATGAGCAGTTCTTC TRBJ2-1 TRBD2 TRBV9 .
CATSRDRRGGWSNQPQHF TGTGCCACCAGCAGAGACCGGAGGGGTGGGTGGAGCAATCAGCCCCAGCATTTT TRBJ1-5 . TRBV15 .
CSAEDSNEQFF TGCAGTGCAGAGGACAGCAATGAGCAGTTCTTC TRBJ2-1 . TRBV20-1 .
CASDRGTSGANVLTF TGTGCCAGCGACAGGGGAACCTCTGGGGCCAACGTCCTGACTTTC TRBJ2-6 TRBD1 TRBV28 once
CASSPGTGNYNEQFF TGTGCCAGCAGCCCCGGGACAGGGAACTACAATGAGCAGTTCTTC TRBJ2-1 TRBD1 TRBV7-9 .
CASSSDRAMGAQHF TGTGCCAGCAGCTCGGACAGGGCTATGGGGGCCCAGCATTTT TRBJ1-5 TRBD1 TRBV11-3 once
CASSLTGITDTQYF TGCGCCAGCAGCTTAACGGGGATCACAGATACGCAGTATTTT TRBJ2-3 . TRBV5-1 .
CASSPWTGGFNQPQHF TGTGCCAGCAGTCCATGGACAGGGGGCTTCAATCAGCCCCAGCATTTT TRBJ1-5 TRBD1 TRBV27 .
CASSQSTSVRETQYF TGCGCCAGCAGCCAGTCGACGTCCGTGAGGGAGACCCAGTACTTC TRBJ2-5 . TRBV4-1 .
CAWRRDSNQPQHF TGTGCCTGGAGACGGGATAGCAATCAGCCCCAGCATTTT TRBJ1-5 . TRBV30 few
CASSAQPGLPNTGELFF TGTGCCAGCAGCGCGCAACCGGGACTACCTAACACCGGGGAGCTGTTTTTT TRBJ2-2 TRBD2 TRBV4-2 .
CASSDYEAGPNTGELFF TGCGCCAGCAGTGATTATGAGGCGGGACCGAACACCGGGGAGCTGTTTTTT TRBJ2-2 . TRBV10-1 .
CASSYYRDTRSSYNEQFF TGTGCCAGCAGCTACTACCGGGACACCAGAAGCTCCTACAATGAGCAGTTCTTC TRBJ2-1 . TRBV14 few
CASSHRGGQDTQYF TGTGCCAGCAGCCACCGGGGGGGCCAAGATACGCAGTATTTT TRBJ2-3 TRBD2 TRBV11-3 .
CSVTKQAANEKLFF TGCAGCGTTACCAAACAGGCTGCTAATGAAAAACTGTTTTTT TRBJ1-4 . TRBV29-1 few
CASSLPRTDRTEKLFF TGTGCCAGCAGCCTGCCCAGGACGGACAGAACGGAAAAACTGTTTTTT TRBJ1-4 . TRBV7-2 .
CASSGMTNAYGYTF TGTGCCAGCAGTGGTATGACAAACGCTTATGGCTACACCTTC TRBJ1-2 . TRBV6-5 few